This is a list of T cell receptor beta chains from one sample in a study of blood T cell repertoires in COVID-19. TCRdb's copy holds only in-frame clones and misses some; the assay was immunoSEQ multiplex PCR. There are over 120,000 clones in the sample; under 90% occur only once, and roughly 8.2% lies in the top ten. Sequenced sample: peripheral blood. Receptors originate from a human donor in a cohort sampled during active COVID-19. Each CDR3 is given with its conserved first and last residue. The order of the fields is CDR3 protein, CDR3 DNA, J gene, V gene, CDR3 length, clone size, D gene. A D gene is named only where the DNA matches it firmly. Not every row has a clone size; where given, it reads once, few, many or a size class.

CDR3 protein: CASSFSDRVDKNIQYF
CDR3 DNA: TGTGCCAGCAGTTTCTCGGACAGGGTGGACAAAAACATTCAGTACTTC
J gene: TRBJ2-4
V gene: TRBV28
CDR3 length: 16
clone size: NA
D gene: TRBD1

CDR3 protein: CASSRSPGPTYEQYF
CDR3 DNA: TGTGCCAGCAGTCGGTCCCCAGGGCCAACCTACGAGCAGTACTTC
J gene: TRBJ2-7
V gene: TRBV6-6
CDR3 length: 15
clone size: NA
D gene: NA

CDR3 protein: CASSKQGLAGGPINEQFF
CDR3 DNA: TGTGCCAGTAGTAAACAGGGACTAGCGGGAGGACCTATTAATGAGCAGTTCTTC
J gene: TRBJ2-1
V gene: TRBV19
CDR3 length: 18
clone size: NA
D gene: TRBD2

CDR3 protein: CASSLVSPGVTGELFF
CDR3 DNA: TGTGCCAGCAGCTTAGTGTCCCCCGGGGTCACCGGGGAGCTGTTTTTT
J gene: TRBJ2-2
V gene: TRBV7-7
CDR3 length: 16
clone size: NA
D gene: NA

CDR3 protein: CASSQFDRRLKYGYTF
CDR3 DNA: TGTGCCAGCAGCCAGTTTGACAGGCGCCTGAAATATGGCTACACCTTC
J gene: TRBJ1-2
V gene: TRBV3-1/TRBV3-2
CDR3 length: 16
clone size: NA
D gene: NA

CDR3 protein: CASSMIDRENQPQHF
CDR3 DNA: TGTGCCAGTAGTATGATCGACAGGGAGAATCAGCCCCAGCATTTT
J gene: TRBJ1-5
V gene: TRBV19
CDR3 length: 15
clone size: NA
D gene: TRBD1

CDR3 protein: CASTVPNSYEQYF
CDR3 DNA: TGTGCCAGCACGGTGCCCAACTCCTACGAGCAGTACTTC
J gene: TRBJ2-7
V gene: TRBV6-5
CDR3 length: 13
clone size: NA
D gene: NA

CDR3 protein: CASSLFAPSGEGIYEQYF
CDR3 DNA: TGTGCCAGCAGTTTATTCGCACCCTCCGGGGAAGGAATCTACGAGCAGTACTTC
J gene: TRBJ2-7
V gene: TRBV28
CDR3 length: 18
clone size: NA
D gene: NA

CDR3 protein: CASSHATTSGGEAFF
CDR3 DNA: TGCGCCAGCAGCCATGCCACAACATCGGGAGGTGAAGCTTTCTTT
J gene: TRBJ1-1
V gene: TRBV4-3
CDR3 length: 15
clone size: few
D gene: NA

CDR3 protein: CASSPRAGGARSGNTIYF
CDR3 DNA: TGTGCCAGCTCCCCACGCGCAGGTGGGGCCCGCTCTGGAAACACCATATATTTT
J gene: TRBJ1-3
V gene: TRBV18
CDR3 length: 18
clone size: NA
D gene: NA

CDR3 protein: CASSQSILAVTGTDTQYF
CDR3 DNA: TGTGCCAGCAGCCAATCCATCCTAGCTGTTACTGGCACAGATACGCAGTATTTT
J gene: TRBJ2-3
V gene: TRBV4-2
CDR3 length: 18
clone size: NA
D gene: NA

CDR3 protein: CASSLGQGNEQYF
CDR3 DNA: TGTGCCAGCAGTTTAGGGCAGGGGAACGAGCAGTACTTC
J gene: TRBJ2-7
V gene: TRBV28
CDR3 length: 13
clone size: NA
D gene: NA

CDR3 protein: CASSQEGGRVYNEQFF
CDR3 DNA: TGCGCCAGCAGCCAAGAGGGGGGGAGGGTCTACAATGAGCAGTTCTTC
J gene: TRBJ2-1
V gene: TRBV4-3
CDR3 length: 16
clone size: once
D gene: TRBD2

CDR3 protein: CASSFTGAQYF
CDR3 DNA: TGTGCCAGCAGCTTCACAGGGGCGCAGTACTTC
J gene: TRBJ2-7
V gene: TRBV7-9
CDR3 length: 11
clone size: once
D gene: TRBD1

CDR3 protein: CSGGQVQETQYF
CDR3 DNA: TGCAGCGGGGGACAGGTGCAAGAGACCCAGTACTTC
J gene: TRBJ2-5
V gene: TRBV29-1
CDR3 length: 12
clone size: NA
D gene: TRBD1

CDR3 protein: CASSSGQSQETQYF
CDR3 DNA: TGTGCCAGTAGTTCGGGACAGTCGCAAGAGACCCAGTACTTC
J gene: TRBJ2-5
V gene: TRBV19
CDR3 length: 14
clone size: NA
D gene: TRBD1